A single sample gave rise to the 23 T cell receptor beta chains below, sequenced in a study of human T cells and chemical hapten exposure. Documented time point: patch test 3, about 24 weeks after DPC sensitization. Sample treatment: therapeutic diphenylcyclopropenone sensitization with weekly scalp DPC. TCRdb re-called the RACE reads with MiXCR, one entry per CDR3 protein. The data hold some 170,000 distinct CDR3 sequences, with 25% to 35% observed a single time. Specimen: whole blood, collected in connection with sensitization to the hapten diphenylcyclopropenone (DPC). The receptors were gathered from a woman under 30 with alopecia areata. Some clones in this sample may be carry-over from other donors' samples.

This chain uses TRBV7-9 with TRBJ2-2; D ambiguous. Trimming stripped 4 bases from V and 9 bases from J, with 9 bases between. Germline loops: CDR1 SEHNR, CDR2 FQNEAQ (reference sequence). The CDR3 totals 12 residues. The CDR3: CASSSGRWELFF. The CDR3 DNA reads as TGTGCCAGCAGCTCCGGACGGTGGGAGCTGTTTTTT.

The chain is built from TRBV19 and TRBJ2-2, with TRBD1 identical over 7 bases. The CDR3 covers 16 residues. Germline assignment: CDR1 LNHDA and CDR2 SQIVND (reference sequence). V shed 4 bases and J 8 bases; nucleotides not matched to a gene: 13. The CDR3 loop reads CASSTQQGIGGGELFF. CDR3 in DNA: TGTGCCAGTAGTACCCAACAGGGGATCGGAGGAGGGGAGCTGTTTTTT.

The chain employs TRBV5-1 and TRBJ2-7; a possible D gene is TRBD2 (5 bases). V dropped 1 base and J dropped 3 bases, with 14 bases sitting between them. The CDR3 is made up of 15 amino acids. Germline-derived CDR1 and CDR2 are SGHRS and YFSETQ. CDR3 sequence reads: CASSLSGSGLYEQYF. CDR3 in DNA: TGCGCCAGCAGCTTGAGCGGAAGCGGCCTCTACGAGCAGTACTTC.

This clonotype showed up many times. This chain joins TRBV29-1 and TRBJ2-2; D unresolved. With 6 bases removed from V and 2 bases from J, the gap between germline ends came to 7 bases. Per the germline V gene, CDR1 is SQVTM and CDR2 is ANQGSEA. This CDR3 is 12 amino acids long. The CDR3 DNA follows: TGCAGCGTCCGAGTAAACACCGGGGAGCTGTTTTTT. Protein: CSVRVNTGELFF.

Only a few counts were recorded for this clonotype. Relative to the germline gene, one junction end is altered; a read error may explain this. CDR3 region: CASSFRMEDTQYF. DNA of the CDR3: TGTGCTAGCAGCTTCCGTATGGAGGATACGCAGTATTTT. The V and J genes are TRBV7-7 and TRBJ2-3; no clear D. In germline, CDR1 is SSHAT, CDR2 FNYEAQ (reference sequence). CDR3 length: 13 amino acids.

This chain connects TRBV7-2 to TRBJ2-1; possible D gene TRBD1, 6 bases. The CDR3 runs to 15 residues. Trimming cost V 5 bases and J 6 bases, with 17 bases left between them. CDR1 and CDR2 from the germline V gene are SGHTA and FQGNSA. CDR3 region: CASSRQQGVGNEQFF. In nucleotides, the CDR3 is TGTGCCAGCAGCAGGCAACAGGGAGTTGGCAATGAGCAGTTCTTC.

This clonotype was seen repeatedly, ten times or more. J is TRBJ2-4 and V is TRBV20-1; D gene uncertain. Trimming removed 0 bases at V and 0 bases at J, with 9 bases between. Germline V gene lookup returns CDR1 DFQATT and CDR2 SNEGSKA (reference sequence). CDR3 length: 15 residues. The CDR3 is CSARDADLAKNIQYF. Here the CDR3 DNA reads TGCAGTGCTAGAGACGCCGACCTAGCCAAAAACATTCAGTACTTC.

This clonotype was seen a handful of times. The chain couples TRBV10-3 to TRBJ2-5; D may correspond to TRBD1 or TRBD2 (6 bases each). This CDR3 spans 13 amino acids. Trimming pared 8 bases from V and 5 bases from J, leaving 15 bases between. Per the germline V gene, CDR1 is ENHRY and CDR2 is SYGVKD. CDR3 protein: CAIARQAGETQYF. The CDR3 coding sequence is TGTGCCATCGCTCGACAGGCGGGGGAGACCCAGTACTTC.

The V gene is TRBV6-2 or TRBV6-3, the J gene TRBJ2-3; the D is unclear. CDR3 size: 14 residues. V shed 2 bases and J shed 8 bases, with 14 bases lying between them. Germline V gives CDR1 MNHEY, CDR2 SVGEGT. In DNA form, the CDR3 reads TGTGCCAGCAGTTACCCCTCTACGACTTTTACGCAGTATTTT. Translating gives CASSYPSTTFTQYF.

CDR3 in amino acids: CASSESQDNQPQHF. The CDR3 nucleotides read TGTGCCAGCAGTGAATCCCAGGACAATCAGCCCCAGCATTTT. This rearrangement joins TRBV25-1 to TRBJ1-5; D call uncertain. Germline lookup yields CDR1 MGHDK and CDR2 SYGVNS. V lost 1 base to trimming and J lost 3 bases, with 7 bases between them. The CDR3 sequence is 14 residues long.

This clonotype has more than one count but fewer than ten. This chain uses TRBV29-1 with TRBJ1-2, with a tentative D call TRBD1 (5 bases). The V end was cut by 3 bases, the J end by 7 bases, with 9 bases between. This CDR3 has 11 amino acids. Germline V gene lookup returns CDR1 SQVTM and CDR2 ANQGSEA. This CDR3 is CSVDGAGGYTF. CDR3 bases: TGCAGCGTTGATGGGGCTGGTGGCTACACCTTC.

V gene TRBV12-3 or TRBV12-4 combines with J gene TRBJ1-1, with D possibly matching TRBD1 (5 bases). The ends were cut back, 3 bases at V and 10 bases at J, with 24 bases in the middle. The CDR3 is 16 residues long. The CDR3 protein is CASSLVGAPAVIRAFF. In DNA form, the CDR3 reads TGTGCCAGCAGTTTGGTCGGGGCACCCGCGGTAATCAGAGCTTTCTTT.

This clonotype was seen at least ten times. The chain recombines TRBV5-1 with TRBJ2-7; a possible D gene is TRBD1 (5 bases). This CDR3 contains 13 residues. The V and J ends lost 0 bases and 9 bases respectively, with 13 bases between them. Germline V CDR1 and CDR2: SGHRS, YFSETQ. CDR3 residues: CASSLVVQGAQYF. In DNA, the CDR3 is TGCGCCAGCAGCTTGGTCGTTCAGGGCGCGCAGTACTTC. Together with reference TRBV5-1 and TRBJ2-7, the CDR3 gives the full variable domain: KAGVTQTPRYLIKTRGQQVTLSCSPISGHRSVSWYQQTPGQGLQFLFEYFSETQRNKGNFPGRFSGRQFSNSRSEMNVSTLELGDSALYLCASSLVVQGAQYFGPGTRLTVT.

The gene calls are TRBV7-6 and TRBJ2-3; D is unresolved. The CDR3 has 13 residues. V lost 2 bases and J lost 6, with 9 bases in between. Germline V lookup: CDR1 SGHVS, CDR2 FNYEAQ. The CDR3 is CASSLIPGDTQYF. The DNA of the CDR3 is TGTGCCAGCAGCTTAATTCCTGGCGATACGCAGTATTTT.

In its sample, this clonotype was seen a few times. J is TRBJ2-7 and V is TRBV4-1; D tentatively fits TRBD1 or TRBD2 (5 bases each). This CDR3 is 17 amino acids long. Germline V gene lookup returns CDR1 MGHRA and CDR2 YSYEKL. V lost 1 base to trimming and J lost 7 bases, with 23 bases between them. The CDR3 sequence is CASSQGYPLRDPGEQYF. CDR3 bases: TGCGCCAGCAGCCAAGGGTACCCTTTGAGGGACCCTGGAGAGCAGTACTTC.

The chain carries TRBV2 and TRBJ2-7; D is perhaps TRBD1 or TRBD2 (6 bases each). CDR3 length: 14 amino acids. Germline V gene data show CDR1 as SNHLY and CDR2 as FYNNEI. V lost 3 bases and J lost 4, with 13 bases in between. The CDR3 region has the DNA TGTGCCAGCAGTGATCCGGGGGCACGGTACGAGCAGTACTTC. Amino acid sequence: CASSDPGARYEQYF.

The chain has TRBV29-1 and TRBJ1-4, with 8 bases that match TRBD1. V lost 7 bases and J lost 8; bases outside the gene matches: 9. CDR1 is SQVTM, CDR2 ANQGSEA, per germline. CDR3 size: 13 residues. The CDR3 DNA reads as TGCAGCGCCCGACAGGGGTCGGAGGAAAAACTGTTTTTT. Its protein is CSARQGSEEKLFF.

The genes are TRBV20-1 and TRBJ2-1, with D possibly TRBD2 on 5 matching bases. V was shortened by 6 bases and J by 9 bases, with 21 bases between the two germline ends. Germline V gives CDR1 DFQATT, CDR2 SNEGSKA (reference sequence). The CDR3 is 14 residues long. The CDR3 region has the DNA TGCAGTGCCCTCGTCATCCCGGACTCCACTGAGCAGTTCTTC. It codes for CSALVIPDSTEQFF.

This clonotype occurred a few times. The gene calls are TRBV7-3 and TRBJ2-5; D might be TRBD2 (6 bases). Germline CDR1 reads SGHTA; CDR2 reads FQGTGA. This CDR3 comprises 15 residues. Trimming removed 5 bases at V and 1 base at J, with 14 bases between. The CDR3 sequence: CASSPGLTIQETQYF. The CDR3 DNA reads TGTGCCAGCAGCCCCGGACTAACCATCCAAGAGACCCAGTACTTC.

The V gene is TRBV3-1, the J gene TRBJ1-4, with TRBD1 identical over 7 bases. CDR1 LGHDT and CDR2 YNNKEL come from the germline V gene (reference sequence). The CDR3 has 15 amino acids. Trimming took 1 base from V and 5 from J; bases not matched to a gene: 4. The DNA of the CDR3 is TGTGCCAGCAGCCAAGGGAAGGGACAGAATGAAAAACTGTTTTTT. As protein: CASSQGKGQNEKLFF. Filled out from reference TRBV3-1 and TRBJ1-4, the complete variable domain reads DTAVSQTPKYLVTQMGNDKSIKCEQNLGHDTMYWYKQDSKKFLKIMFSYNNKELIINETVPNRFSPKSPDKAHLNLHINSLELGDSAVYFCASSQGKGQNEKLFFGSGTQLSVL.

The V and J genes are TRBV7-9 and TRBJ2-3; weak D call: TRBD2 (5 bases). Per germline, CDR1 SEHNR and CDR2 FQNEAQ (reference sequence). The ends were cut back, 0 bases at V and 15 bases at J, with 22 bases in the middle. The CDR3 loop spans 15 amino acids. Here the CDR3 reads CASSLAVSGLHSLYF. DNA of the CDR3: TGTGCCAGCAGCTTAGCGGTCTCCGGACTCCATAGTTTATATTTT. The complete variable domain, with remaining parts taken from reference TRBV7-9 and TRBJ2-3, reads DTGVSQNPRHKITKRGQNVTFRCDPISEHNRLYWYRQTLGQGPEFLTYFQNEAQLEKSRLLSDRFSAERPKGSFSTLEIQRTEQGDSAMYLCASSLAVSGLHSLYFGPGTRLTVL.

V gene TRBV24-1 combines with J gene TRBJ2-1, with a weak D call TRBD1 (5 bases). Looked up from germline, CDR1 is KGHDR and CDR2 is SFDVKD. This CDR3 has 13 amino acids. Trimming stripped 4 bases from V and 7 bases from J, with 10 bases between. The CDR3 region is CATSEPPGNEQFF. DNA for the CDR3: TGTGCCACCAGTGAACCGCCAGGGAATGAGCAGTTCTTC.

The chain links TRBV28 to TRBJ1-1; D is undetermined. Trimming left V 1 base short and J 1 base short, with 7 bases between. The CDR3 extends over 14 amino acids. The germline CDR1 and CDR2 sequences are MDHEN and SYDVKM. The CDR3 DNA reads TGTGCCAGCAGTTTATTTAGGGCGAACACTGAAGCTTTCTTT. This codes for CASSLFRANTEAFF.